The 28 T cell receptor beta chains below were found in one sample sequenced in a study of identical twins. TCRdb reprocessed the 5' RACE reads via MiXCR and lists one record per CDR3 protein. The table lists some 1,600,000 distinct CDR3 sequences, around 33% of them singletons. Material for sequencing was cord blood. Source of these receptors: a newborn girl in good health.

V usage is TRBV12-3 or TRBV12-4 and J usage is TRBJ2-1; the match to TRBD2 covers 7 bases. The J call is uncertain, as TRBJ2-7 better fits the DNA end. The CDR3 contains 16 residues. Written as DNA, the CDR3 is TGTGCCAGCAGTTCACCAGCGGGAAGGGTCGGCAATGAGCAGTACTTC. The encoded protein is CASSSPAGRVGNEQYF.

V is TRBV10-3 and J is TRBJ1-1, with 7 bases aligning to TRBD1. The CDR3 length is 13 residues. Losses at the gene ends were 6 bases for V and 1 base for J; bases not matched to a gene: 2. Germline V gives CDR1 ENHRY, CDR2 SYGVKD. This chain's CDR3 is CAIRRDRNTEAFF. The CDR3 nucleotides are TGTGCCATCAGGAGGGACAGGAACACTGAAGCTTTCTTT.

J is TRBJ1-2 and V is TRBV5-1; D is unclear. The CDR3 totals 14 residues. Germline lookup yields CDR1 SGHRS and CDR2 YFSETQ. Trimming removed 0 bases from V and 5 bases from J, with 11 bases in between. The CDR3 protein is CASSLVELEYGYTF. In DNA form, the CDR3 reads TGCGCCAGCAGCTTGGTAGAGCTGGAGTATGGCTACACCTTC.

The CDR3 DNA is TGTGCCAGCAGCCTACCCCCCTGGCGGGAGCTCACAGATACGCAGTATTTT. Translation gives CASSLPPWRELTDTQYF. This chain uses TRBV11-2 with TRBJ2-3; 7 bases are a match to TRBD2. With V trimmed by 5 bases and J by 2 bases, 13 bases remained unmatched. The length of the CDR3 is 17 residues. From germline, CDR1 is SGHAT and CDR2 FQNNGV.

V usage is TRBV4-2 and J usage is TRBJ1-1, with D maybe TRBD1 (6 bases). The V gene's germline CDR1 is LGHNA and CDR2 YNFKEQ. CDR3 length: 17 amino acids. V was cut by 1 base and J by 2 bases, with 17 bases left in between. Here the CDR3 reads CASSQGGGGAQNTEAFF. The DNA of the CDR3 is TGTGCCAGCAGCCAAGGGGGCGGGGGCGCTCAAAACACTGAAGCTTTCTTT.

The V call is TRBV6-5, the J call TRBJ2-3; no firm D call. V gave up 3 bases and J gave up 10 bases, with 20 bases separating them. The V gene's germline CDR1 is MNHEY and CDR2 SVGAGI. The CDR3 sequence is 15 residues long. CDR3 nucleotides: TGTGCCAGCAGTTATAGAAGTCTGGGTTTTGATCCGCAGTATTTT. Translated, it gives CASSYRSLGFDPQYF.

The gene calls are TRBV5-1 and TRBJ1-1; D gene uncertain. Germline V gene data show CDR1 as SGHRS and CDR2 as YFSETQ. The CDR3 runs to 15 residues. The V end lost 0 bases, the J end lost 4 bases, and 13 bases lay between the germline ends. In DNA form, the CDR3 reads TGCGCCAGCAGCTTGGATGGAACACGGATCACTGAAGCTTTCTTT. It specifies CASSLDGTRITEAFF.

The table lists this clonotype with a few counts. The V gene is TRBV4-1, the J gene TRBJ1-5, with unresolved D. Germline assignment: CDR1 MGHRA and CDR2 YSYEKL. The V gene lost 0 bases and the J gene lost 5 bases, with 14 bases spanning the gap. The CDR3 has 16 residues. CDR3 in amino acids: CASSQDPGQRYQPQHF. For the CDR3, the DNA is TGCGCCAGCAGCCAAGACCCGGGTCAACGATATCAGCCCCAGCATTTT.

The rearrangement joins TRBV20-1 to TRBJ2-5; D not resolved. Germline V gene lookup returns CDR1 DFQATT and CDR2 SNEGSKA (reference sequence). The CDR3 length is 14 residues. The germline V and J ends were trimmed by 3 bases and 1 base, with 12 bases remaining between them. The CDR3 DNA is TGCAGTGCTAGGGTGCTACCGCCCCAAGAGACCCAGTACTTC. This gives the protein CSARVLPPQETQYF.

V is TRBV20-1 and J is TRBJ1-6; D gene ambiguous. The CDR3 length is 14 residues. Trimming removed 1 base from V and 4 bases from J, with 8 bases in between. The germline gives CDR1 DFQATT, CDR2 SNEGSKA (reference sequence). The CDR3 nucleotides are TGCAGTGCTAGAGCTCCAGATTATAATTCACCCCTCCACTTT. Translated: CSARAPDYNSPLHF.

The chain is built from TRBV3-1 and TRBJ1-1, with no clear D. The CDR3 totals 13 residues. Trimming stripped 5 bases from V and 8 bases from J, with 15 bases between. CDR1 is LGHDT and CDR2 is YNNKEL in the germline V gene (reference sequence). The CDR3 loop reads CASSSPGRGEAFF. The CDR3 DNA reads as TGTGCCAGCAGCTCACCCGGTCGGGGAGAAGCTTTCTTT. Filled out from reference TRBV3-1 and TRBJ1-1, the complete variable domain reads DTAVSQTPKYLVTQMGNDKSIKCEQNLGHDTMYWYKQDSKKFLKIMFSYNNKELIINETVPNRFSPKSPDKAHLNLHINSLELGDSAVYFCASSSPGRGEAFFGQGTRLTVV.

This chain joins TRBV3-1 and TRBJ2-7, with D perhaps TRBD2 (6 bases). Trimming took 0 bases from V and 1 from J, leaving 13 bases between them. Germline V gives CDR1 LGHDT, CDR2 YNNKEL (reference sequence). The CDR3 runs to 16 residues. The DNA for the CDR3 is TGTGCCAGCAGCCAAGAGGGGGGAAGTGGTTCCTACGAGCAGTACTTC. It translates to CASSQEGGSGSYEQYF.

The chain joins TRBV6-6 to TRBJ2-5; 7 nucleotides line up with TRBD1. Germline V CDR1 and CDR2: MNHNY, SVGAGI (reference sequence). The CDR3 is made up of 11 amino acids. V gave up 8 bases and J gave up 11 bases; unmatched junction bases: 8. Here the CDR3 reads CASGIRDSQYF. The DNA of the CDR3 is TGTGCCAGCGGAATCCGGGACAGTCAGTACTTC.

The chain couples TRBV18 to TRBJ2-3; a weak D match, TRBD1 (5 bases). The V gene lost 1 base and the J gene lost 1 base, with 6 bases spanning the gap. CDR1 and CDR2 from the germline V gene are KGHSH and LQKENI. The CDR3 length is 14 residues. CDR3 residues: CASSPQGRTDTQYF. CDR3 nucleotides: TGTGCCAGCTCACCACAGGGGCGCACAGATACGCAGTATTTT.

The chain recombines TRBV3-1 with TRBJ2-2, with D perhaps TRBD1 (6 bases). In germline, CDR1 is LGHDT, CDR2 YNNKEL (reference sequence). The germline V and J ends were trimmed by 0 bases and 1 base, with 9 bases remaining between them. The CDR3 has 16 amino acids. Here the CDR3 reads CASSQETGLNTGELFF. DNA of the CDR3: TGTGCCAGCAGCCAAGAGACAGGCCTGAACACCGGGGAGCTGTTTTTT.

The rearrangement uses TRBV20-1 and TRBJ2-1; 9 nucleotides line up with TRBD1. Germline CDR1 reads DFQATT; CDR2 reads SNEGSKA (reference sequence). The CDR3 loop spans 14 amino acids. The trim removed 5 bases at V and 9 bases at J, leaving 11 bases unmatched. CDR3 DNA sequence: TGCAGTGCTCCAGGGACAGGGTCGAGGGGTGAGCAGTTCTTC. Protein product: CSAPGTGSRGEQFF.

As regards this clonotype: The junction differs from germline at one of its ends, possibly a read error. The chain carries TRBV7-9 and TRBJ1-3, with no clear D. This CDR3 has 16 residues. Germline lookup yields CDR1 SEHNR and CDR2 FQNEAQ (reference sequence). DNA of the CDR3: TGTGCCAGCAGCTTAGGCAGGTTCACCTCTGAAAACACCATATATTTT. Residues: CASSLGRFTSENTIYF. Combining the CDR3 with reference TRBV7-9 and TRBJ1-3 gives the whole variable domain DTGVSQNPRHKITKRGQNVTFRCDPISEHNRLYWYRQTLGQGPEFLTYFQNEAQLEKSRLLSDRFSAERPKGSFSTLEIQRTEQGDSAMYLCASSLGRFTSENTIYFGEGSWLTVV.

This clonotype was observed many times. The genes are TRBV24-1 and TRBJ2-5, with D perhaps matching TRBD1 (6 bases). Trimming left V 8 bases short and J 0 bases short, with 9 bases between. The CDR3 runs to 13 residues. The germline gives CDR1 KGHDR, CDR2 SFDVKD. CDR3 amino acids: CATIRQDQETQYF. The CDR3 region has the DNA TGTGCCACCATTCGACAGGACCAAGAGACCCAGTACTTC.

Only a few counts were recorded for this clonotype. The CDR3 region is CSARVRQGGNQPQHF. The CDR3 coding sequence is TGCAGTGCTAGAGTGCGGCAGGGGGGCAATCAGCCCCAGCATTTT. This chain joins TRBV20-1 and TRBJ1-5; 7 bases agree with TRBD1. The germline V gene encodes CDR1 DFQATT and CDR2 SNEGSKA (reference sequence). The CDR3 runs to 15 residues. Unmatched junction bases numbered 5, after V lost 1 base and J lost 2 bases.

This clonotype occurred once. The J gene is TRBJ1-5, the V gene TRBV12-3 or TRBV12-4, with a weak D call TRBD1 (6 bases). V gave up 6 bases and J gave up 1 base, with 25 bases separating them. The CDR3 extends over 19 amino acids. The CDR3 region has the DNA TGTGCCAGCAGCCGCGACAGGACCGTTCATATAATGAGCAATCAGCCCCAGCATTTT. Protein: CASSRDRTVHIMSNQPQHF.

About this clonotype: A read error may produce the germline difference seen at one junction end. V gene TRBV29-1 combines with J gene TRBJ2-4; TRBD2 agrees at 9 bases. The CDR3 runs 13 residues. Germline V gene sequence: CDR1 SQVTM, CDR2 ANQGSEA. CDR3 sequence (DNA): TGCAGCGTCCGGACTAGCGCCTACTACGAGCAGTGCTTC. It encodes CSVRTSAYYEQCF. The variable domain in full, completed from reference TRBV29-1 and TRBJ2-4, reads SAVISQKPSRDICQRGTSLTIQCQVDSQVTMMFWYRQQPGQSLTLIATANQGSEATYESGFVIDKFPISRPNLTFSTLTVSNMSPEDSSIYLCSVRTSAYYEQCFGAGTRLSVL.

This chain joins TRBV20-1 and TRBJ1-5, with unresolved D. Germline V gene data show CDR1 as DFQATT and CDR2 as SNEGSKA (reference sequence). This CDR3 region has 13 residues. The ends were cut back, 3 bases at V and 3 bases at J, with 9 bases in the middle. The CDR3 sequence: CSARKGVNQPQHF. CDR3 DNA sequence: TGCAGTGCTAGGAAGGGTGTCAATCAGCCCCAGCATTTT.

The table lists this clonotype with a few counts. The chain combines TRBV6-1 with TRBJ1-3, with D maybe TRBD1 (6 bases). V gave up 1 base and J gave up 5 bases, with 9 bases separating them. There are 14 residues in the CDR3. Per the germline V gene, CDR1 is MNHNS and CDR2 is SASEGT. In DNA, the CDR3 is TGTGCCAGCAGTGAAGGAGGGGGTCGAAACACCATATATTTT. This encodes CASSEGGGRNTIYF.

This clonotype has a handful of counts. This rearrangement joins TRBV27 to TRBJ2-7; 8 bases fit TRBD2. This CDR3 contains 18 residues. CDR1 is MNHEY, CDR2 SMNVEV, per germline (reference sequence). V gave up 5 bases and J gave up 1 base; unmatched junction bases: 16. CDR3 bases: TGTGCCAGCAGTCCTTTGCGGGAGGTCTGGGGAGGGTCCTACGAGCAGTACTTC. Amino acids: CASSPLREVWGGSYEQYF.

The chain joins TRBV20-1 to TRBJ2-2, with 7 bases fitting TRBD2. The V gene's germline CDR1 is DFQATT and CDR2 SNEGSKA (reference sequence). The ends lost 1 base at V and 1 base at J; junction bases unmatched: 3. The CDR3 extends over 15 amino acids. The CDR3 DNA reads as TGCAGTGCTAGAGTATCTAGCGGGAACACCGGGGAGCTGTTTTTT. Amino acids: CSARVSSGNTGELFF.

The V gene is TRBV20-1, the J gene TRBJ2-7, with 9 bases fitting TRBD2. CDR1 and CDR2 from the germline V gene are DFQATT and SNEGSKA (reference sequence). This CDR3 region has 13 residues. The CDR3 here is CSVAGGGAYEQYF. The CDR3 bases are TGCAGCGTAGCGGGCGGGGGGGCCTACGAGCAGTACTTC.

With regard to this clonotype: The germline gene is not matched at one end of the junction; a read error may be the cause. The rearrangement uses TRBV14 and TRBJ2-5; TRBD2 matches 7 bases. The length of the CDR3 is 14 residues. The germline V gene encodes CDR1 SGHDN and CDR2 FVKESK. The CDR3 is CVSSLGTTYNEQYF. The CDR3 nucleotides are TGTGTCAGCAGCCTCGGGACTACCTACAATGAGCAGTACTTC.

The rearrangement links TRBV4-2 to TRBJ2-1; D remains unclear. The V gene lost 1 base and the J gene lost 8 bases, with 12 bases spanning the gap. The CDR3 totals 14 residues. Germline loops: CDR1 LGHNA, CDR2 YNFKEQ. CDR3 loop: CASSQGVVADEQFF. As DNA, the CDR3 is TGTGCCAGCAGCCAAGGGGTGGTAGCAGATGAGCAGTTCTTC.